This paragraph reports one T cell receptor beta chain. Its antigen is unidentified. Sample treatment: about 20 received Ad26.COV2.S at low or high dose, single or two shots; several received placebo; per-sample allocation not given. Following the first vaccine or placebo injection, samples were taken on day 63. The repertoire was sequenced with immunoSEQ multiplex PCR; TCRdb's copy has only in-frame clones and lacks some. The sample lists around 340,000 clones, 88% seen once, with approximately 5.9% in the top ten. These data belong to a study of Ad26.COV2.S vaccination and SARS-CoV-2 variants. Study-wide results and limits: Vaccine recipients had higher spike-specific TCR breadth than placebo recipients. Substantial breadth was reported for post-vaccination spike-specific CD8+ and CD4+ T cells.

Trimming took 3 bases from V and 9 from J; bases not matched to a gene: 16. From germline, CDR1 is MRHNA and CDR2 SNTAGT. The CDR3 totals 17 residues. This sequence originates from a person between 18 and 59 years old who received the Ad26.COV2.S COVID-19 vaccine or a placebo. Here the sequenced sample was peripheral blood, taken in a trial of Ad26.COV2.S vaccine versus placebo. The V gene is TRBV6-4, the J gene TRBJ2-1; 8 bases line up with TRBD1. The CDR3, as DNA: TGTGCCAGCAGTGAAAGTGCTGGACAGGGTCCCGGAGGTGAGCAGTTCTTC. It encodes CASSESAGQGPGGEQFF.